What follows is one T cell receptor (beta chain) and its context. This clone was detected once. The target of this receptor is not known. Nothing much larger sits one base from this clone, and base qualities are not available. The CDR3 regions of human TCRbeta chains were analyzed by immunosequencing. The source study handled its data this way. TCRs in the repertoires were compared against a reference library of SARS-CoV-2-specific TCRs that had been generated with the MIRA antigen-specificity platform. Breadth was defined as the fraction of unique TCRs that were SARS-CoV-2-associated. Depth was defined as the fraction of total T cells that were SARS-CoV-2-associated. Using the MIRA data, each spike-specific TCR was mapped to the spike region that the TCR reacts to and placed in a CD4 or CD8 class. Log10-transformed breadth and depth values were compared by one-way ANOVA with Sidak's multiple comparisons tests. TCRdb carries this immuneACCESS record with in-frame sequences only. Its versions omit some clonotypes, under half of them owing to an unresolved V gene in the studies checked, with the rest unexplained. Clone size and the V and J calls come from that table; the DNA yielded D and trimming. A total of approximately 100,000 clones appear in this sample, over 75% of them only once. The leading ten clones occupy roughly 13% of the sample.

There are 14 amino acids in the CDR3, from cysteine to phenylalanine inclusive. The read is trimmed to its CDR3 DNA, 42 bases read in frame from base 1. CDR1 is given as GTSNPN and CDR2 as SVGIG, both from the germline V gene (reference sequence). Here V drops 4 bases and J drops 5 bases, and the junction holds 7 bases not matched to any gene. The source of the sample is a study of T cell responses to AZD1222 COVID-19 vaccine (dated by TCRdb to the early 2020s). About the investigation overall: A total of 230 to 250 trial participants underwent TCR sequencing, of whom some 200 had received two doses of AZD1222 and about 25 had received two doses of the MenACWY control vaccine. Enrollment into the trials was organized by age into subgroups of 18-55, 56-69 and 70-plus years, and those subgroups contained roughly 150, 30 and 60 TCR-sequenced participants, respectively.

The time point tag for this specimen amounts to: baseline before first vaccination. The sample's treatment or condition label is to be understood as: meningococcal conjugate vaccine given as trial control. The vaccinee samples were drawn from two UK trials, COV001 and COV002, one of which was a single-blind randomized controlled phase 2/3 trial testing AZD1222 (ChAdOx1 nCoV-19) in healthy adults. For TCRbeta chain sequencing, PBMC samples from trial participants were taken at day 0 and at day 28 after the second dose. Results and caveats for the whole study, not just this receptor: Participants were mostly white British, with more females than males. The authors suggested clonal diversity may have been underestimated. Vaccine-associated CD4 TCRs spanned the whole spike protein, with dominant responses in regions 160-218 and 743-854. Because no day 14 peak-response samples were available, repertoires were characterized only after the peak T cell response. After two AZD1222 doses, spike-specific TCR breadth and depth were significantly higher than at day 0 and than in MenACWY recipients. Reportedly, almost half of the unique spike-specific TCRs recognized epitopes lying outside the regions that are mutated in the B.1.351 and B.1.1.7 variants. The 56-69-year group was small, and its depth increase did not reach significance, likely because of low power. Conclusions about previously exposed vaccinees are limited because only five to seven AZD1222 recipients were SARS-CoV-2 seropositive at baseline.

This sequence was found in an adult in good health. Sequenced material: peripheral blood, taken on day 0 of MenACWY control vaccination. The rearranged chain carries TRBV30 and TRBJ2-1; TRBD2 fits 8 bases in the junction. The CDR3 region reads CAWNPGTRDNEQFF. The DNA sequence is given as TGTGCCTGGAACCCCGGGACTAGAGACAATGAGCAGTTCTTC. With the rest looked up from the reference TRBV30 and TRBJ2-1 genes rather than sequenced, the full variable domain is SQTIHQWPATLVQPVGSPLSLECTVEGTSNPNLYWYRQAAGRGLQLLFYSVGIGQISSEVPQNLSASRPQDRQFILSSKKLLLSDSGFYLCAWNPGTRDNEQFFGPGTRLTVL.